This T cell receptor beta chain was recorded in a study of blood T cells in healthy people across ages (dated by TCRdb to about 2015). Background for the entire study: Template switching captured roughly one uniquely barcoded TCR beta cDNA molecule per two T cells in model experiments. Age-related changes in TCR beta repertoire diversity were measured in the study by deep sequencing normalized with unique cDNA molecular identifiers. The donors were split into four age groups: young (average roughly 15 years), middle-aged (about 40), aged (around 67) and long-lived (over 75). To avoid experimental bias, donors of different ages were randomly spread across the sequencing lanes. The study analyzed two additional independent replicas of 1 million unique cDNA reads from the same blood draw for two donors, one aged 18 to 29 and one aged 80 or older. The study at large found these results: Observed TCR beta diversity correlated strongly with the percentage of naive T cells measured by flow cytometry. Because profiling used bulk unsorted PBMCs, naive and antigen-experienced compartments could not be compared conclusively. Observed TCR beta diversity per million T cells fell roughly linearly with age, and a significant reduction was already apparent by age around 40. The long-lived group showed more naive CD4+ T cells, fewer expanded clones and increased TCR diversity than the aged group, suggesting age selection. Total diversity estimates from one million sequenced T cells were considered lower bounds and underestimates. The CMV infection status of donors was not known, potentially confounding age-related changes in expanded clonotypes.

The library was built by means of 5' RACE. The instrument was an Illumina HiSeq 2500. The second PCR ran for roughly 7 to 12 cycles and used a J-beta primer mix along with a sample-barcoded 5' primer. Each TCR beta cDNA molecule received a unique molecular identifier from a template-switch 5' adaptor carrying 12 random nucleotides. At least 3 million CDR3-containing paired-end reads were obtained from each sample. All of the RNA was converted into first-strand cDNA using the Mint cDNA synthesis kit, with a TRBC-specific oligonucleotide serving as the primer. Following uracil-DNA glycosylase treatment, all cDNA underwent a first 18-cycle PCR with the universal primers M1SS and BC2_uni_R. The study's processing was this. For normalization, 1 million high-quality reads, each with a distinct molecular identifier, were randomly selected from each sample. Instead of being binned into consensus sequences, reads with shared molecular identifiers were discarded. CDR3 identification, clonotype clustering and error correction used MiTCR with a Q25 quality threshold and the strictest error-elimination algorithm. A nonparametric unseen species model using Euler transformation provided a lower-bound estimate of total TCR beta diversity. The raw public reads went through TCRdb reprocessing: fastp at Q25, MiXCR clone calling, in-frame beta chains kept. Each CDR3 protein gets just one entry, which takes the most common genes and DNA from the rows behind it. The V and J calls follow TCRdb's processing rather than the paper's. The sample data list hundreds of thousands of distinct CDR3 sequences, and roughly 45% of these were observed just once. Together, the top ten hold 20% to 25% of the sample.

The sample holds a few counts of this clonotype. The specificity of this receptor is unknown. One base away there is no much larger clone; base qualities are not given. The CDR3 holds 14 amino acids from the cysteine to the phenylalanine. The only DNA kept is the CDR3, 42 bases in frame from the first base. Based on the germline V gene, the CDR1 and CDR2 sequences are SGDLS and YYNGEE. V and J are truncated by 0 bases and 4 bases respectively, leaving an intervening sequence of 10 bases. Donors were around 37 systemically healthy Caucasian individuals from Russia aged roughly 6 to 100 years. Approximately 10 milliliters of peripheral blood were collected from each donor into EDTA-treated Vacutainer tubes. Ficoll-Paque density-gradient centrifugation was used to isolate PBMCs, with at least 7 million obtained per sample. Total RNA, at least 6 micrograms per sample, was extracted from PBMCs with Trizol reagent. The percentages of naive CD45RAhigh/CD27high T cells were determined by flow cytometry on a PBMC aliquot from every donor.

Sequenced sample: blood. The sequence derives from a woman aged 60 to 75 in good health. Recombination connected TRBV9 to TRBJ1-2, with the D segment identity uncertain. The nucleotide sequence is TGTGCCAGCAGCGTAGACCAAACTTCCTATGGCTACACCTTC. Its protein product is CASSVDQTSYGYTF.